The clone carrying this T cell receptor beta chain came up many times. Its antigen is not known. This CDR3 region has 15 residues. Germline assignment: CDR1 MDHEN and CDR2 SYDVKM. The V segment lost 3 bases and the J segment 10 bases; nucleotides outside the gene matches: 8. Using its own MiXCR run on the reads, TCRdb lists one record per CDR3 protein. Of fewer than 950,000 distinct CDR3 sequences in the sample, 30% to 35% are singletons; the top ten hold around 11%. The sample originates from a study of T cell repertoires in cytomegalovirus infection. This clonotype was obtained from a human donor in good health (CMV status not recorded). Some clones in this sample may be carry-over from other donors' samples. This sample comprised cultured CD8+ T cells from PBMCs, obtained from culture after CMV antigen stimulation. The J gene is TRBJ1-6, the V gene TRBV28, with 8 bases identical to TRBD1. The CDR3 DNA follows: TGTGCCAGCAGTTTGGCCGGACAGGGATTCTCACCCCTCCACTTT. This gives the protein CASSLAGQGFSPLHF.